This TCR beta chain originates from a study of blood T cell repertoires in COVID-19. Libraries were prepared by immunoSEQ multiplex PCR; TCRdb keeps only in-frame clonotypes and omits some of them. The data show 250,000 to 300,000 clones, about 90% seen once. The sequenced material came from peripheral blood. The sequence came from a woman in her 30s with COVID-19, enrolled during active disease.

CDR3 nucleotide sequence: TGTGCCAGCAGTACCGACAACCGCAATCAGCCCCAGCATTTT. The encoded protein is CASSTDNRNQPQHF. The gene calls are TRBV6-2 or TRBV6-3 and TRBJ1-5; unclear D gene. Germline V gives CDR1 MNHEY, CDR2 SVGEGT. V lost 5 bases to trimming and J lost 2 bases, with 10 bases between them. The CDR3 covers 14 residues.